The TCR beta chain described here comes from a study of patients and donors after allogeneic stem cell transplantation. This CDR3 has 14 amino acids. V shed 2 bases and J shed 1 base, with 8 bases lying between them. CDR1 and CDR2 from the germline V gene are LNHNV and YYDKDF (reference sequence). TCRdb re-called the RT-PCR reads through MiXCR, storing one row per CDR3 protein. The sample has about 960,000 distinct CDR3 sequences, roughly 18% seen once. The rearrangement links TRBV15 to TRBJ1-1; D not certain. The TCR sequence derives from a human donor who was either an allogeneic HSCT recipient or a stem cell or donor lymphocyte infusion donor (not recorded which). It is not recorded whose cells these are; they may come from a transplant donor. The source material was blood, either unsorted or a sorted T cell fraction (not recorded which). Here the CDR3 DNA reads TGTGCCACCAGCAGATCCACAAAGAACACTGAAGCTTTCTTT. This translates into CATSRSTKNTEAFF.